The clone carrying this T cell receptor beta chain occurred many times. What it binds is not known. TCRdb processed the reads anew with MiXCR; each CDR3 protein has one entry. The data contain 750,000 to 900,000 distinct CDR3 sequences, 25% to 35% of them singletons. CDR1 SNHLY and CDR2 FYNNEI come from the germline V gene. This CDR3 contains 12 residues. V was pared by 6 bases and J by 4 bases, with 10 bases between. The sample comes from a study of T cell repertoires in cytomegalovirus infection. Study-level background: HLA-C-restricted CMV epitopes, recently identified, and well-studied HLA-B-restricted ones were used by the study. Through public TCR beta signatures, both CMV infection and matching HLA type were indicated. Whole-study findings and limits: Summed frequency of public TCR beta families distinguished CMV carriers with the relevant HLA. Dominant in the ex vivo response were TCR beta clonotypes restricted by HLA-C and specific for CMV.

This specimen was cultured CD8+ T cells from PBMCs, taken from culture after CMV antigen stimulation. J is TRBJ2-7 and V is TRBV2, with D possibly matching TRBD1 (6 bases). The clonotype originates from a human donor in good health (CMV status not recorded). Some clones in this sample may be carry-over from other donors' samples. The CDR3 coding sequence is TGTGCCAGCAGACCCACAGGGTACGAGCAGTACTTC. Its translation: CASRPTGYEQYF.